This T cell receptor beta chain was identified in a study of T cells after yellow fever vaccination. Study observations and caveats: Most primary-vaccination clones recurred post-booster (about 96% CD4, roughly 90% CD8). Shared CD4/CD8 clonotypes were a small share, likely from convergent recombination. Faster peaking, at day 5 versus 15, marked a secondary response that was weaker.

This clonotype was counted at least ten times. No antigen is known for it. Template switching with 5'RACE generated the TCR cDNA and added a universal primer site and UMIs. TCRdb re-derived calls from the 5' RACE reads in MiXCR, one entry per CDR3 protein. The table shows fewer than 350,000 distinct CDR3 sequences, with 8.7% occurring only once. The CDR3 has 16 amino acids. After removal of 3 bases from V and 2 bases from J, the junction contained 7 bases not matched to a gene. In germline, CDR1 is DFQATT, CDR2 SNEGSKA (reference sequence). This sequence originates from a man aged 18-30 years who received the YFV17D yellow fever vaccine. The specimen comprised PBMCs, sampled on the day of the first yellow fever vaccination. The chain recombines TRBV20-1 with TRBJ2-7; 13 positions match TRBD2. CDR3 protein: CSASPPTSGGTYEQYF. CDR3 nucleotides: TGCAGTGCTAGCCCTCCGACTAGCGGGGGGACCTACGAGCAGTACTTC.